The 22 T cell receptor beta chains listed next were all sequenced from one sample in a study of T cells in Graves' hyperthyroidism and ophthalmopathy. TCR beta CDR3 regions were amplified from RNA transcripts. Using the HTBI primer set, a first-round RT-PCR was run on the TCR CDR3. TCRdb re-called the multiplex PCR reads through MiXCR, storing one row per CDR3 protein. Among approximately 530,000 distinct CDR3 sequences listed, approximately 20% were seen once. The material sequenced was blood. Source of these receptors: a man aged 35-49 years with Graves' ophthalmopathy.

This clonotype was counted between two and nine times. The CDR3: CASSPVVDRVTEAFF. The CDR3 nucleotides read TGTGCCAGCTCACCCGTGGTCGACAGGGTGACTGAAGCTTTCTTT. The chain uses TRBV18 and TRBJ1-1; 7 positions agree with TRBD1. This CDR3 contains 15 residues. J lost 5 bases, V lost 3 bases, and 9 bases had no gene match. Germline V gives CDR1 KGHSH, CDR2 LQKENI.

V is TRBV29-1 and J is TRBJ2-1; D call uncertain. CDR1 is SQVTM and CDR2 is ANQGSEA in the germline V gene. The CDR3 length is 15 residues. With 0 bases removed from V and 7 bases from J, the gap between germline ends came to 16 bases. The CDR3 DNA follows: TGCAGCGTTGAAGATCTTGGCCCCAAGAGGAATGAGCAGTTCTTC. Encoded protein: CSVEDLGPKRNEQFF.

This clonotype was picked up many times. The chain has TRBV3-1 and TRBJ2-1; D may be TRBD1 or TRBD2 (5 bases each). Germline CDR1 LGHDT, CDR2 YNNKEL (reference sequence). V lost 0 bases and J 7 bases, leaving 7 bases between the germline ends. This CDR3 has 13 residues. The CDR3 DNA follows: TGTGCCAGCAGCCAAGAAGGGGAGAATGAGCAGTTCTTC. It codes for CASSQEGENEQFF.

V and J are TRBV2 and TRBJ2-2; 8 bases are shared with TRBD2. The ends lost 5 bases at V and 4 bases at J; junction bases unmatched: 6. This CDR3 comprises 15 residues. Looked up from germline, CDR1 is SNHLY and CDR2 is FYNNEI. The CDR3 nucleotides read TGTGCCAGCAGTCCCGGGGGGGGGGCCACCGGGGAGCTGTTTTTT. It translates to CASSPGGGATGELFF.

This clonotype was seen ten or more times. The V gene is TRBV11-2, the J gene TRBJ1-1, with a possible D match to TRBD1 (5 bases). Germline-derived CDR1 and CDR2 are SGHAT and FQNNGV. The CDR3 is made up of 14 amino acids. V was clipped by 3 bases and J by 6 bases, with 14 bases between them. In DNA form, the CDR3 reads TGTGCCAGCAGCTTTTCGTATATGGGGGCTGAAGCTTTCTTT. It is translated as CASSFSYMGAEAFF.

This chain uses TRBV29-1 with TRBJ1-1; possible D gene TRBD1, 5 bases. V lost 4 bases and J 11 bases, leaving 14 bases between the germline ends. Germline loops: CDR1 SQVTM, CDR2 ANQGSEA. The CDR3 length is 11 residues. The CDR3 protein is CSVVGRRRAFF. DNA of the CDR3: TGCAGCGTTGTGGGACGGCGACGCGCTTTCTTT.

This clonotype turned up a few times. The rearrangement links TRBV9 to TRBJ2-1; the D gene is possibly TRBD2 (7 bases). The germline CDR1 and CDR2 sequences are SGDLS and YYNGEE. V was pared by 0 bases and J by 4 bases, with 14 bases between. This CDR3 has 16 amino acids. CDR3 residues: CASSVVGGGSYNEQFF. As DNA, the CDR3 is TGTGCCAGCAGCGTAGTGGGGGGGGGCTCGTACAATGAGCAGTTCTTC.

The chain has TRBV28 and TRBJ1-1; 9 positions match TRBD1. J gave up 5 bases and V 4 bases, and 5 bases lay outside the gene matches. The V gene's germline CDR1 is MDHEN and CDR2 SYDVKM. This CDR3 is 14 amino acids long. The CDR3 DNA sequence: TGTGCCAGCAGTTCCCCAGGGACAGGGACTGAAGCTTTCTTT. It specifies CASSSPGTGTEAFF.

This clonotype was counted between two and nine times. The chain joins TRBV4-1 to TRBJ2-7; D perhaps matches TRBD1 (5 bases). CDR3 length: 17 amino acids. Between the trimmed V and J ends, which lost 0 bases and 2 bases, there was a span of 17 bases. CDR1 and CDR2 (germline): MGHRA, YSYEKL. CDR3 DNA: TGCGCCAGCAGCCAAGATCGAGACAGCGCTCAACCCTACGAGCAGTACTTC. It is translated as CASSQDRDSAQPYEQYF.

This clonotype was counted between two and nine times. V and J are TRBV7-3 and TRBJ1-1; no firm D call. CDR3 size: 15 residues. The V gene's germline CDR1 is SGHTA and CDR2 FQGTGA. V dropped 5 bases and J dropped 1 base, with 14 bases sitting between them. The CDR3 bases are TGTGCCAGCAGCCCAACACCCCAGCGGAACACTGAAGCTTTCTTT. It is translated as CASSPTPQRNTEAFF.

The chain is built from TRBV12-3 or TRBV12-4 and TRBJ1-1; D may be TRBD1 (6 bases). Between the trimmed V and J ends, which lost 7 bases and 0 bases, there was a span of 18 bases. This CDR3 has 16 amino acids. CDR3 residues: CASMRWDIGMNTEAFF. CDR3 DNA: TGTGCCAGCATGAGGTGGGACATTGGGATGAACACTGAAGCTTTCTTT.

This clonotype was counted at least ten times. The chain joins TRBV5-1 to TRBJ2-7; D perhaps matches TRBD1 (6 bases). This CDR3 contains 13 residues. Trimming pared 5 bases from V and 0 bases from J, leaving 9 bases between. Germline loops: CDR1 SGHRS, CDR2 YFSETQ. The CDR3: CASRGGPSYEQYF. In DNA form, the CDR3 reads TGCGCCAGCAGAGGGGGTCCCTCCTACGAGCAGTACTTC.

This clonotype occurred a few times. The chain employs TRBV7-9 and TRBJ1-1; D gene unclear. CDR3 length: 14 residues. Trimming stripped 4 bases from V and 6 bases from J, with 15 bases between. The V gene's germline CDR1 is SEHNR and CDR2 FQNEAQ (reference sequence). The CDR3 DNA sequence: TGTGCCAGCAGCTCTTTGGGGTCTGGGCCTGAAGCTTTCTTT. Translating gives CASSSLGSGPEAFF. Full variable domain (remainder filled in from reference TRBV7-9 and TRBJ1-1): DTGVSQNPRHKITKRGQNVTFRCDPISEHNRLYWYRQTLGQGPEFLTYFQNEAQLEKSRLLSDRFSAERPKGSFSTLEIQRTEQGDSAMYLCASSSLGSGPEAFFGQGTRLTVV.

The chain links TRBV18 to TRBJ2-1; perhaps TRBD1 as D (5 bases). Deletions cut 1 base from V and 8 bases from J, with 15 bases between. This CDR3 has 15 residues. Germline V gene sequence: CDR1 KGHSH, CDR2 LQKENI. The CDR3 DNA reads TGTGCCAGCTCACCACGGAGAAGGGGTGGCGATGAGCAGTTCTTC. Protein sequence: CASSPRRRGGDEQFF.

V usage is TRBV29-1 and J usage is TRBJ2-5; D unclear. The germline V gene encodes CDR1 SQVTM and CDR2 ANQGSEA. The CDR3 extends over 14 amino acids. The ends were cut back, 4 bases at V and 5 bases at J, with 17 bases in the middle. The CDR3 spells CSVGLRLSGETQYF. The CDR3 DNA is TGCAGCGTTGGCCTTAGATTGAGTGGGGAGACCCAGTACTTC.

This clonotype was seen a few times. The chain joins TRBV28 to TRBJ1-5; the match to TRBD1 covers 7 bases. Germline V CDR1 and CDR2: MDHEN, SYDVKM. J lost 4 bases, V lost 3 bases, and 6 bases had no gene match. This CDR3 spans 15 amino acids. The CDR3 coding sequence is TGTGCCAGCAGTTTGGGACAGACCTTTAATCAGCCCCAGCATTTT. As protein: CASSLGQTFNQPQHF. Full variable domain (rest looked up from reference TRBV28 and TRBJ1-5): DVKVTQSSRYLVKRTGEKVFLECVQDMDHENMFWYRQDPGLGLRLIYFSYDVKMKEKGDIPEGYSVSREKKERFSLILESASTNQTSMYLCASSLGQTFNQPQHFGDGTRLSIL.

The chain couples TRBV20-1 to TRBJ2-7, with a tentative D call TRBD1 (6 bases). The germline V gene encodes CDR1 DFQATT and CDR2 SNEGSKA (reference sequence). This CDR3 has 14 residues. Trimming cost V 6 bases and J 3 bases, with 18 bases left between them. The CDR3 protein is CSATPQGVRYEQYF. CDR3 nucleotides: TGCAGTGCCACACCACAGGGAGTTCGCTACGAGCAGTACTTC.

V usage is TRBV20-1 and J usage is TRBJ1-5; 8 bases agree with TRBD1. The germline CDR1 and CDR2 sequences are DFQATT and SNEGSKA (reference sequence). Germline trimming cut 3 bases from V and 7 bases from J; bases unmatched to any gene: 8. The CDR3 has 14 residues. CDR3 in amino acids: CSASRDRGGQPQHF. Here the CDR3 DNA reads TGCAGTGCTAGCCGAGACAGGGGTGGCCAGCCCCAGCATTTT.

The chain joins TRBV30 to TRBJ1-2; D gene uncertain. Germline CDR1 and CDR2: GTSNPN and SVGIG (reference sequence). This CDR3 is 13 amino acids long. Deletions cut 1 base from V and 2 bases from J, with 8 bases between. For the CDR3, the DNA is TGTGCCTGGAGTGGGGGAGAAAACTATGGCTACACCTTC. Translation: CAWSGGENYGYTF.

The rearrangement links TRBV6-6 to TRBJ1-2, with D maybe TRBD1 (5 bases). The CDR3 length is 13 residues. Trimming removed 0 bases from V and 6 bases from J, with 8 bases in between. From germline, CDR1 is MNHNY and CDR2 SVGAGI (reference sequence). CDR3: CASSYSGEDGYTF. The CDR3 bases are TGTGCCAGCAGTTACTCAGGGGAGGATGGCTACACCTTC.

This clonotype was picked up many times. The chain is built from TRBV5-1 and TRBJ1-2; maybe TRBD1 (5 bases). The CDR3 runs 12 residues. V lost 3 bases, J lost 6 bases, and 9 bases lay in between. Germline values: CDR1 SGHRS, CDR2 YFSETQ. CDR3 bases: TGCGCCAGCAGCTGGGACGGAGATGGCTACACCTTC. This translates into CASSWDGDGYTF.

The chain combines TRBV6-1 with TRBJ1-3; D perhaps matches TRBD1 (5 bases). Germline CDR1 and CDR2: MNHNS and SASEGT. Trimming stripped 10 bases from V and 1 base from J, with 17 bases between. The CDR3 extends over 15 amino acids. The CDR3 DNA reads TGTGCCACCATAGGACGGGGACTGTCTGGAAACACCATATATTTT. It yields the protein CATIGRGLSGNTIYF.